This TCR beta chain was profiled in a study of chemoradiotherapy in HPV16-positive cancers. Measured with immunoSEQ multiplex PCR; TCRdb has only the in-frame clones, and not every one. The data contain thousands of clones, approximately 90% of them singletons. The CDR3 sequence is 15 residues long. The ends were cut back, 6 bases at V and 0 bases at J, with 12 bases in the middle. Germline V gene data show CDR1 as ENHRY and CDR2 as SYGVKD. This clone was seen only a few times. The chain combines TRBV10-3 with TRBJ1-3; possibly TRBD1 for D (6 bases). This sample comprised tumor tissue, obtained from a patient who underwent chemoradiotherapy. This clonotype originated in a human donor with HPV-associated anogenital cancer. In DNA form, the CDR3 reads TGTGCCATCAGGCGGACAGACTACTCTGGAAACACCATATATTTT. Amino acid sequence: CAIRRTDYSGNTIYF.